Reported below is one TCR beta chain. The antigen is undetermined. This sample was included in a study of beta chain features in type 1 diabetes. In the study overall: Patients shared similar age, gender and cell yields with healthy donors. Findings and caveats of the study: Type 1 diabetes patients had TCRB CDR3s that were shorter (moderately but significantly so) in all four CD4+ subsets.

The investigators reverse transcribed all of the isolated RNA, so they sequenced expressed TCRB transcripts. Measured with immunoSEQ multiplex PCR; TCRdb has only the in-frame clones, and not every one. Among about 320,000 clones listed, 14% were seen once. The sequence was obtained from a young man in good health. Sequencing used central memory CD4+ T cells from blood.

The DNA of the CDR3 is TGTGCCTGGAGTAAAGGGTTGAACGGCGGGGCCAACGTCCTGACTTTC. It codes for CAWSKGLNGGANVLTF. The chain recombines TRBV30 with TRBJ2-6; D is undetermined. Germline V gene data show CDR1 as GTSNPN and CDR2 as SVGIG (reference sequence). This CDR3 region has 16 residues. V was pared by 2 bases and J by 4 bases, with 15 bases between.